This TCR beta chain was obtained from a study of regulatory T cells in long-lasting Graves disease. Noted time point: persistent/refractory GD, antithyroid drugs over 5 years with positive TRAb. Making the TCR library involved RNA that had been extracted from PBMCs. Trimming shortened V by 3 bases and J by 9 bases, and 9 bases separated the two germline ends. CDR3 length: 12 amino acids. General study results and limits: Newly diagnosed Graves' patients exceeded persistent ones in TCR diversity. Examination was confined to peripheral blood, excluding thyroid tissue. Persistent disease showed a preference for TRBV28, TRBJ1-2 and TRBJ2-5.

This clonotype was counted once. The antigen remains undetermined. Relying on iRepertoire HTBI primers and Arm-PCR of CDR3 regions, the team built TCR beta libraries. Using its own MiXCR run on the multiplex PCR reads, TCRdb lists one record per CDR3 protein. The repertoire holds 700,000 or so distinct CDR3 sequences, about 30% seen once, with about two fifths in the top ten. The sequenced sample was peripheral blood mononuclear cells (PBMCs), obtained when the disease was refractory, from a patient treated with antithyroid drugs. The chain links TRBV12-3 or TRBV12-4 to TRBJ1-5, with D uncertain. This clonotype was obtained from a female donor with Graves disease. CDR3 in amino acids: CASSLEGGPQHF. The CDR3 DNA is TGTGCCAGCAGTTTGGAAGGAGGGCCCCAGCATTTT.